This T cell receptor (beta chain) was observed in a study of immune characterization of retroperitoneal liposarcoma. Each CDR3 protein is one row after TCRdb ran MiXCR on the PCR reads. Of a few thousand distinct CDR3 sequences in the sample, approximately 46% were seen once. Germline V gives CDR1 MGHRA, CDR2 YSYEKL. This CDR3 contains 17 residues. The origin of this receptor is a male donor with retroperitoneal liposarcoma. The chain is built from TRBV4-1 and TRBJ2-4; 11 bases line up with TRBD2. Near its end, the DNA agrees better with TRBJ2-5, so the J call may be wrong. The specimen was tumor tissue. CDR3 bases: TGCGCCAGCAGCCAAGAAAGGCTAGCGGGGGGTCAGGAGACCCAGTACTTC. Translation gives CASSQERLAGGQETQYF.